Sequencing of this T cell receptor beta chain was carried out in a study of blood T cells in healthy people across ages (dated by TCRdb to between 2015 and 2016). Notes on the research overall: In model experiments, roughly one uniquely barcoded TCR beta cDNA molecule per two T cells was captured by template switching. The study measured age-related changes in TCR beta repertoire diversity using deep sequencing normalized with unique cDNA molecular identifiers. Donors were grouped into four age groups: young (average approximately 15 years), middle-aged (39), aged (62) and long-lived (approximately 81). Donors of different ages were randomly distributed across sequencing lanes to avoid experimental bias. The study analyzed two additional independent replicas of 1 million unique cDNA reads from the same blood draw for two donors, one aged 18 to 30 and one aged 80 or older. On the study overall, not on this receptor specifically: Estimates of total diversity based on one million sequenced T cells were considered lower bounds and underestimates. Observed TCR beta diversity correlated strongly with the percentage of naive T cells measured by flow cytometry. Because donor CMV infection status was unknown, age-related changes in expanded clonotypes were potentially confounded. The long-lived group showed more naive CD4+ T cells, fewer expanded clones and increased TCR diversity than the aged group, suggesting age selection. Observed TCR beta diversity per million T cells fell roughly linearly with age, and a significant reduction was already apparent by age roughly 40. Conclusive comparison of naive and antigen-experienced compartments was prevented by the profiling of bulk unsorted PBMCs.

The roughly 39 donors, aged roughly 6 to 95 years, were systemically healthy Caucasian individuals from Russia. Each donor gave around 9.5 milliliters of peripheral blood, collected into EDTA-treated Vacutainer tubes. Ficoll-Paque density-gradient centrifugation was used to isolate PBMCs, with at least 7 million per sample. Trizol reagent was used to extract total RNA from the PBMCs, yielding at least 5 micrograms per sample. Naive CD45RAhigh/CD27high T cell percentages were measured by flow cytometry on a PBMC aliquot from every donor. Including the terminal cysteine and phenylalanine, the CDR3 comprises 18 residues. Only the CDR3 portion is preserved as DNA: 54 bases, with reading frame beginning at the first base. CDR1 and CDR2 were assigned from the germline V gene as SGHTA and FQGTGA. The germline ends are 18 bases apart after V is trimmed by 6 bases and J by 0 bases. Library construction relied on 5' RACE. TCRdb lists the instrument as Illumina HiSeq 2500. A second 7 to 11 cycle PCR used a sample-barcoded 5' primer and a J-beta primer mix. Each TCR beta cDNA molecule received a unique molecular identifier from a template-switch 5' adaptor carrying 12 random nucleotides. Each sample yielded at least 2.5 million CDR3-containing paired-end reads. All of the RNA was converted into first-strand cDNA using the Mint cDNA synthesis kit, with a TRBC-specific oligonucleotide serving as the primer. After uracil-DNA glycosylase treatment, a first 18-cycle PCR used universal primers M1SS and BC2_uni_R on all cDNA. In the authors' own workflow: For normalization, 1 million high-quality reads were randomly selected from each sample, with every read carrying a distinct molecular identifier. Instead of being binned into consensus sequences, reads with shared molecular identifiers were discarded. MiTCR, set to a Q25 quality threshold and the strictest error-elimination algorithm, was used for CDR3 identification, clonotype clustering and error correction. A nonparametric unseen species model using Euler transformation provided a lower-bound estimate of total TCR beta diversity. Using fastp at Q25 and MiXCR, TCRdb reprocessed the public reads and kept productive beta chains. Rows with one shared CDR3 protein collapse into an entry with the most common genes and DNA. The V and J calls here are based on TCRdb, not the publication. Across this sample there are over 1,500,000 distinct CDR3 sequences, with 40% to 55% seen only once. The ten largest clonotypes hold 2.1% of the sample.

With respect to this clonotype: Its cognate antigen has yet to be identified. The sample holds no much larger clone one base away, and base qualities are not on file.

Sequencing input: blood. The chain is assembled from TRBV7-3 and TRBJ2-6, with TRBD2 tentatively as D gene (7 bases match). The TCR originated in a woman in her thirties or forties in good health. CDR3 region: CASSLGGGGLSGANVLTF. The DNA sequence follows: TGTGCCAGCAGTCTAGGCGGCGGGGGCCTCTCTGGGGCCAACGTCCTGACTTTC.